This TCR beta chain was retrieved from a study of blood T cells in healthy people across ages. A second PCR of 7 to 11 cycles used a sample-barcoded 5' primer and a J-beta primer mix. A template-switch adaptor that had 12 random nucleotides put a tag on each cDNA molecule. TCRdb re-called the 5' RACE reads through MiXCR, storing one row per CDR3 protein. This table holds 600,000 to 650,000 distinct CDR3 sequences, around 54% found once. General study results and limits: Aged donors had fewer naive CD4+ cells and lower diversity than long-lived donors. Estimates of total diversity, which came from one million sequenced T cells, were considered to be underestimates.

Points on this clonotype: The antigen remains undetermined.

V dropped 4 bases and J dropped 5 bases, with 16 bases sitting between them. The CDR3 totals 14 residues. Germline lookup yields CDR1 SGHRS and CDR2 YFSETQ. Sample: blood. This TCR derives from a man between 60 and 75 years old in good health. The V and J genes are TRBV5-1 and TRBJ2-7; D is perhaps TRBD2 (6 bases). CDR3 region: CASSPLPGLNEQYF. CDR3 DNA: TGCGCCAGCAGCCCCTTGCCGGGACTTAACGAGCAGTACTTC.